The 13 T cell receptor beta chains given below trace back to one sample, sequenced in a study of Ad26.COV2.S vaccination and SARS-CoV-2 variants. Sequenced by immunoSEQ multiplex PCR; TCRdb stores in-frame clones only, minus some. Seen here are approximately 300,000 clones, roughly 80% observed once, and the top ten hold around 2.2%. The sample's treatment: around 19 received Ad26.COV2.S at low or high dose, single or two shots; five or six received placebo; per-sample allocation not given. Sampling happened 63 days after the first vaccine or placebo injection. The specimen was peripheral blood, collected in a trial of Ad26.COV2.S vaccine versus placebo. Receptors were obtained from a person aged 18-65 years who received the Ad26.COV2.S COVID-19 vaccine or a placebo.

The genes are TRBV7-2 and TRBJ1-2, with a tentative D call TRBD1 (6 bases). V shed 4 bases and J shed 8 bases, with 17 bases lying between them. In germline, CDR1 is SGHTA, CDR2 FQGNSA. This CDR3 region has 14 residues. The CDR3 bases are TGTGCCAGCAGCTCCGGACAGCTTTGGGGCGGCTACACCTTC. It translates to CASSSGQLWGGYTF.

This clone was observed a handful of times. As DNA, the CDR3 is TGTGCCAGCAGGGGCTTAATCTCTGGGGCCAACGTCCTGACTTTC. Its translation: CASRGLISGANVLTF. The rearrangement links TRBV28 to TRBJ2-6, with D hard to call. The germline V and J ends were trimmed by 6 bases and 0 bases, with 9 bases remaining between them. CDR1 and CDR2 (germline): MDHEN, SYDVKM. The CDR3 loop spans 15 amino acids.

The J gene is TRBJ1-3, the V gene TRBV9, with TRBD1 as a possible D gene (5 bases). In germline, CDR1 is SGDLS, CDR2 YYNGEE. The CDR3 sequence is 14 residues long. V lost 0 bases and J 2 bases, leaving 6 bases between the germline ends. As DNA, the CDR3 is TGTGCCAGCAGCGTAGAACAGGCTGGAAACACCATATATTTT. As protein: CASSVEQAGNTIYF.

About this clone itself: The identical CDR3 is also encoded by other nucleotide sequences in the sample. The chain carries TRBV3-1 (or the pseudogene TRBV3-2) and TRBJ1-2; no definite D call. This CDR3 is 13 amino acids long. Trimming took off 1 base at V and 2 bases at J, with 5 bases between the two ends. Per germline, CDR1 LGHDT and CDR2 YNNKEL (reference sequence). CDR3 sequence: CASSQGINYGYTF. Here the CDR3 DNA reads TGTGCCAGCAGCCAAGGCATAAACTATGGCTACACCTTC.

The chain uses TRBV3-1 (or the pseudogene TRBV3-2) and TRBJ1-2; 9 bases match TRBD1. Germline V lookup: CDR1 LGHDT, CDR2 YNNKEL (reference sequence). The junction had 5 bases not matched to a gene; V was cut back by 5 bases and J by 4 bases. The CDR3 loop spans 14 amino acids. The CDR3: CASSFGTGSYGYTF. CDR3 DNA sequence: TGTGCCAGCAGCTTCGGGACAGGGTCCTATGGCTACACCTTC.

V gene TRBV4-1 combines with J gene TRBJ2-7; 8 nucleotides match TRBD1. The V gene end was trimmed by 0 bases and the J gene end by 4 bases; junction bases not matched to a gene: 14. This CDR3 contains 18 residues. The V gene's germline CDR1 is MGHRA and CDR2 YSYEKL. CDR3 coding DNA: TGCGCCAGCAGCCAAGAGTCTCAGGGGGCGACTACCCTTTACGAGCAGTACTTC. This encodes CASSQESQGATTLYEQYF.

This clone was seen a single time. The J gene is TRBJ1-4, the V gene TRBV2; tentatively, D is TRBD1 (6 bases). Trimming took 8 bases from V and 6 from J, leaving 13 bases between them. CDR1 and CDR2 from the germline V gene are SNHLY and FYNNEI. The CDR3 loop spans 13 amino acids. CDR3 amino acids: CASGGRVDEKLFF. The DNA for the CDR3 is TGTGCCAGCGGGGGCAGGGTAGATGAAAAACTGTTTTTT.

The count of this clone is one. The rearrangement links TRBV18 to TRBJ2-4, with TRBD1 matching 8 bases. This CDR3 is built from 16 residues. Trimming cost V 4 bases and J 2 bases; bases outside gene matches: 7. Germline V gene lookup returns CDR1 KGHSH and CDR2 LQKENI. The CDR3 region is CASSQGQGRSKNIQYF. The CDR3, as DNA: TGTGCCAGCTCACAAGGACAGGGACGCTCCAAAAACATTCAGTACTTC.

V usage is TRBV6-1 and J usage is TRBJ1-2; 7 bases align to TRBD1. The length of the CDR3 is 16 residues. Unmatched junction bases numbered 10, after V lost 2 bases and J lost 4 bases. From germline, CDR1 is MNHNS and CDR2 SASEGT. CDR3 amino acids: CASSERITGAIYGYTF. In DNA form, the CDR3 reads TGTGCCAGCAGTGAAAGGATTACAGGGGCGATCTATGGCTACACCTTC.

V is TRBV2 and J is TRBJ2-3; TRBD1 matches at 7 bases. The CDR3 runs 11 residues. V lost 9 bases and J lost 6; bases outside the gene matches: 3. Germline V gene sequence: CDR1 SNHLY, CDR2 FYNNEI. The CDR3: CASGRGDTQYF. DNA of the CDR3: TGTGCCAGTGGCAGGGGGGATACGCAGTATTTT. The whole variable domain, filled in from reference TRBV2 and TRBJ2-3, reads EPEVTQTPSHQVTQMGQEVILRCVPISNHLYFYWYRQILGQKVEFLVSFYNNEISEKSEIFDDQFSVERPDGSNFTLKIRSTKLEDSAMYFCASGRGDTQYFGPGTRLTVL.

This clone was observed once. This sequence joins TRBV7-9 and TRBJ2-7; 11 positions agree with TRBD1. Germline V gene lookup returns CDR1 SEHNR and CDR2 FQNEAQ (reference sequence). The junction had 5 bases not matched to a gene; V was cut back by 1 base and J by 12 bases. The CDR3 length is 13 residues. The CDR3 nucleotides read TGTGCCAGCAGCTTAGATGGGACAGGGGGACCGTACTTC. Residues: CASSLDGTGGPYF. The complete variable domain, with remaining parts taken from reference TRBV7-9 and TRBJ2-7, reads DTGVSQNPRHKITKRGQNVTFRCDPISEHNRLYWYRQTLGQGPEFLTYFQNEAQLEKSRLLSDRFSAERPKGSFSTLEIQRTEQGDSAMYLCASSLDGTGGPYFGPGTRLTVT.

The genes are TRBV2 and TRBJ1-1; 11 bases are a match to TRBD1. Looked up from germline, CDR1 is SNHLY and CDR2 is FYNNEI. With 5 bases clipped from V and 11 bases from J, the junction kept 10 bases outside the gene matches. CDR3 length: 14 residues. The CDR3 region is CASSQDRGQSCAFF. The CDR3 nucleotides read TGTGCCAGCAGTCAGGACAGGGGGCAAAGTTGTGCTTTCTTT. Supplemented by reference TRBV2 and TRBJ1-1, the full variable domain reads EPEVTQTPSHQVTQMGQEVILRCVPISNHLYFYWYRQILGQKVEFLVSFYNNEISEKSEIFDDQFSVERPDGSNFTLKIRSTKLEDSAMYFCASSQDRGQSCAFFGQGTRLTVV.

The gene calls are TRBV9 and TRBJ2-2, with 7 bases that match TRBD1. Germline CDR1 and CDR2: SGDLS and YYNGEE. The CDR3 totals 16 residues. V was clipped by 0 bases and J by 2 bases; unmatched bases: 4. The CDR3 loop reads CASSVDNRGNTGELFF. CDR3 coding DNA: TGTGCCAGCAGCGTAGATAACAGGGGTAACACCGGGGAGCTGTTTTTT.